The TCR beta chain under discussion was sequenced for a study of control samples from healthy donors and cancer patients. This CDR3 comprises 13 residues. Germline V gene lookup returns CDR1 MGHDK and CDR2 SYGVNS. V was pared by 6 bases and J by 7 bases, with 16 bases between. Repertoires were generated with immunoSEQ multiplex PCR, while TCRdb's copy carries only in-frame clones and drops some. Of more than 95,000 clones in the sample, over 80% were seen once. The source material was PBMCs. This chain links TRBV25-1 with TRBJ2-7, with D possibly matching TRBD1 (7 bases). The sequence was collected from an elderly man with head and neck cancer. CDR3 bases: TGTGCCAGCAGCCGCGGGGCAGGGGGTGAGCAGTACTTC. Amino acids: CASSRGAGGEQYF.